Shown below are 31 T cell receptor beta chains from a single sample sequenced in a study of blood T cell repertoires in COVID-19. The repertoire was sequenced with immunoSEQ multiplex PCR; TCRdb's copy has only in-frame clones and lacks some. The table lists approximately 270,000 clones, more than 85% of them singletons, with roughly 0.8% in the top ten. Source material: peripheral blood. The receptors shown here come from a man in his thirties or forties with acute or convalescent COVID-19.

This chain uses TRBV29-1 with TRBJ2-3, with D possibly matching TRBD1 (5 bases). CDR1 is SQVTM and CDR2 is ANQGSEA in the germline V gene. Trimming pared 8 bases from V and 4 bases from J, leaving 10 bases between. The CDR3 is 11 amino acids. The CDR3 spells CSTSGSDTQYF. CDR3 coding DNA: TGCAGCACTTCAGGGTCAGATACGCAGTATTTT.

The rearrangement uses TRBV19 and TRBJ1-1, with D possibly TRBD1 on 6 matching bases. The CDR3 spans 18 residues. The germline V and J ends were trimmed by 9 bases and 4 bases, with 30 bases remaining between them. The V gene's germline CDR1 is LNHDA and CDR2 SQIVND (reference sequence). The CDR3 sequence is CASVLRGSGRGWTTEAFF. The CDR3 DNA sequence: TGTGCCAGCGTTCTTAGGGGGTCTGGGAGGGGCTGGACCACTGAAGCTTTCTTT.

The chain uses TRBV24-1 and TRBJ2-1; no reliable D call. The CDR3 runs 13 residues. The germline CDR1 and CDR2 sequences are KGHDR and SFDVKD. V was clipped by 4 bases and J by 6 bases, with 9 bases between them. The CDR3 loop is CATSETSLNEQFF. The CDR3 bases are TGTGCCACCAGTGAAACAAGTCTCAATGAGCAGTTCTTC.

This clone came up a few times. CDR3: CASSTGQGGHQPQHF. The CDR3 nucleotides read TGTGCCAGCAGTACCGGACAGGGCGGACATCAGCCCCAGCATTTT. The chain recombines TRBV6-5 with TRBJ1-5; 8 bases fit TRBD1. Germline CDR1 reads MNHEY; CDR2 reads SVGAGI. CDR3 size: 15 residues. The V and J ends lost 5 bases and 5 bases, in that order; junction bases with no gene match: 8.

The CDR3 is CASTLQGNYGYTF. The DNA for the CDR3 is TGTGCCAGTACCCTACAGGGGAATTATGGCTACACCTTC. The chain uses TRBV19 and TRBJ1-2; TRBD1 matches 7 bases. The V segment lost 7 bases and the J segment 5 bases; nucleotides outside the gene matches: 7. The germline CDR1 and CDR2 sequences are LNHDA and SQIVND (reference sequence). This CDR3 spans 13 amino acids.

This clone appeared a few times. V is TRBV9 and J is TRBJ2-2; a possible D gene is TRBD2 (5 bases). Trimming cost V 0 bases and J 1 base, with 10 bases left between them. This CDR3 is 16 amino acids long. From germline, CDR1 is SGDLS and CDR2 YYNGEE. As DNA, the CDR3 is TGTGCCAGCAGCGTAGAGGTAGGACTGAACACCGGGGAGCTGTTTTTT. Translated: CASSVEVGLNTGELFF.

The CDR3 sequence: CASIRVGVVGYTF. CDR3 DNA sequence: TGTGCCAGCATCCGGGTGGGTGTCGTCGGCTACACCTTC. V usage is TRBV2 and J usage is TRBJ1-2; D is undetermined. From germline, CDR1 is SNHLY and CDR2 FYNNEI. Trimming removed 7 bases at V and 8 bases at J, with 17 bases between. CDR3 length: 13 residues. Complete variable domain (other parts from reference TRBV2 and TRBJ1-2): EPEVTQTPSHQVTQMGQEVILRCVPISNHLYFYWYRQILGQKVEFLVSFYNNEISEKSEIFDDQFSVERPDGSNFTLKIRSTKLEDSAMYFCASIRVGVVGYTFGSGTRLTVV.

This rearrangement joins TRBV18 to TRBJ1-2; 9 bases are shared with TRBD1. The germline CDR1 and CDR2 sequences are KGHSH and LQKENI. The CDR3 contains 15 residues. The junction had 11 bases not matched to a gene; V was cut back by 5 bases and J by 7 bases. CDR3 bases: TGTGCCAGCTCAACACGGACAGGGGCAGATGGTGGCTACACCTTC. Translated, it gives CASSTRTGADGGYTF.

This chain joins TRBV2 and TRBJ2-5; D may be TRBD2 (5 bases). In germline, CDR1 is SNHLY, CDR2 FYNNEI. The V end was cut by 8 bases, the J end by 2 bases, with 12 bases between. This CDR3 is 13 amino acids long. CDR3 sequence reads: CASRGHPQETQYF. The CDR3 region has the DNA TGTGCCAGCCGCGGGCACCCTCAAGAGACCCAGTACTTC.

The chain combines TRBV11-3 with TRBJ1-1; tentative D call: TRBD1 (5 bases). In germline, CDR1 is SGHNT, CDR2 YENEEA. The CDR3 extends over 14 amino acids. Trimming shortened V by 3 bases and J by 3 bases, and 11 bases separated the two germline ends. The CDR3: CASSFRGGDTEAFF. CDR3 DNA sequence: TGTGCCAGCAGCTTCCGGGGAGGGGACACTGAAGCTTTCTTT.

The genes are TRBV6-5 and TRBJ1-5; TRBD1 aligns across 7 bases. The V gene's germline CDR1 is MNHEY and CDR2 SVGAGI. Trimming removed 8 bases from V and 6 bases from J; junction bases left unmatched: 7. The CDR3 consists of 13 residues. Here the CDR3 DNA reads TGTGCCAGCGGCCGGACAGGCACTCAGCCCCAGCATTTT. Its protein product is CASGRTGTQPQHF.

In this sample, this clone turned up once. The genes are TRBV28 and TRBJ2-5, with 7 positions matching TRBD2. V shed 1 base, J shed 7 bases, and the junction held 9 bases outside the gene matches. CDR3 length equals 15 residues. CDR1 and CDR2 (germline): MDHEN, SYDVKM. CDR3 protein: CASSLLAGPFATQYF. The CDR3 DNA is TGTGCCAGCAGTTTATTAGCGGGTCCCTTTGCGACCCAGTACTTC.

The genes are TRBV28 and TRBJ1-2; 10 bases fit TRBD1. The germline CDR1 and CDR2 sequences are MDHEN and SYDVKM. V lost 7 bases and J lost 7; bases outside the gene matches: 6. This CDR3 has 13 amino acids. In DNA, the CDR3 is TGTGCCAGCACCTTGGGACAGGGGCCTGGCTACACCTTC. Translating gives CASTLGQGPGYTF.

The V call is TRBV7-9, the J call TRBJ2-1; 7 bases match TRBD1. Germline V gives CDR1 SEHNR, CDR2 FQNEAQ (reference sequence). Germline trimming cut 2 bases from V and 2 bases from J; bases unmatched to any gene: 6. CDR3 size: 16 residues. The CDR3 spells CASSLRDSATYNEQFF. The CDR3 DNA follows: TGTGCCAGCAGCTTACGGGACAGCGCTACCTACAATGAGCAGTTCTTC.

The V call is TRBV6-1, the J call TRBJ2-2, with D perhaps TRBD1 (5 bases). Trimming pared 1 base from V and 6 bases from J, leaving 9 bases between. Germline CDR1 and CDR2: MNHNS and SASEGT. CDR3 length: 14 residues. The CDR3 sequence is CASSEGGAPGELFF. CDR3 in DNA: TGTGCCAGCAGTGAAGGTGGGGCCCCCGGGGAGCTGTTTTTT.

This clone was seen a single time. The rearrangement joins TRBV10-1 to TRBJ1-2, with no clear D. This CDR3 region has 13 residues. V was clipped by 2 bases and J by 3 bases, with 7 bases between them. From germline, CDR1 is WNHNN and CDR2 SYGVQD (reference sequence). The CDR3 spells CASSEATDYGYTF. Written as DNA, the CDR3 is TGCGCCAGCAGTGAGGCCACGGACTATGGCTACACCTTC.

This sequence joins TRBV27 and TRBJ2-1, with 11 bases that match TRBD1. Germline loops: CDR1 MNHEY, CDR2 SMNVEV (reference sequence). This CDR3 has 15 amino acids. The V gene end was trimmed by 4 bases and the J gene end by 7 bases; junction bases not matched to a gene: 6. The CDR3: CASSSDRGPLNEQFF. The CDR3 coding sequence is TGTGCCAGCAGTTCGGACAGGGGGCCATTGAATGAGCAGTTCTTC.

This chain connects TRBV2 to TRBJ2-2, with D possibly matching TRBD1 (6 bases). Germline-derived CDR1 and CDR2 are SNHLY and FYNNEI. There are 16 residues in the CDR3. The V gene lost 2 bases and the J gene lost 1 base, with 11 bases spanning the gap. As DNA, the CDR3 is TGTGCCAGCAGTGAACTGGGGGCTCGGAACACCGGGGAGCTGTTTTTT. Its protein product is CASSELGARNTGELFF. Drawing the rest from reference TRBV2 and TRBJ2-2, the complete variable domain is EPEVTQTPSHQVTQMGQEVILRCVPISNHLYFYWYRQILGQKVEFLVSFYNNEISEKSEIFDDQFSVERPDGSNFTLKIRSTKLEDSAMYFCASSELGARNTGELFFGEGSRLTVL.

This chain joins TRBV5-1 and TRBJ2-3; 7 nucleotides match TRBD1. The CDR3 covers 14 residues. V lost 6 bases to trimming and J lost 6 bases; unmatched junction nucleotides: 10. Germline V CDR1 and CDR2: SGHRS, YFSETQ. CDR3 amino acids: CASTSATQGDTQYF. The DNA of the CDR3 is TGCGCCAGCACTTCTGCCACACAGGGGGATACGCAGTATTTT.

This chain uses TRBV19 with TRBJ1-5; D not certain. This CDR3 has 13 amino acids. The V end lost 3 bases, the J end lost 7 bases, and 10 bases lay between the germline ends. Germline CDR1 reads LNHDA; CDR2 reads SQIVND (reference sequence). Here the CDR3 DNA reads TGTGCCAGTAGTATCGATGGCAGACAGCCCCAGCATTTT. This gives the protein CASSIDGRQPQHF.

In regard to this clone: Other DNA sequences in the sample encode the same CDR3. This chain links TRBV5-1 with TRBJ1-4, with TRBD1 as a possible D gene (5 bases). The CDR3 loop spans 14 amino acids. Germline CDR1 and CDR2: SGHRS and YFSETQ. V lost 2 bases and J 0 bases, leaving 5 bases between the germline ends. The CDR3 nucleotides read TGCGCCAGCAGCTTACAGGCAACTAATGAAAAACTGTTTTTT. Amino acid sequence: CASSLQATNEKLFF.

The V call is TRBV18, the J call TRBJ2-7, with 8 nucleotides matching TRBD1. J was trimmed by 4 bases and V by 5 bases; bases with no gene match: 4. CDR3 length equals 13 residues. Germline assignment: CDR1 KGHSH and CDR2 LQKENI. The CDR3 nucleotides are TGTGCCAGCTCAAAGGACAGGGCGTACGAGCAGTACTTC. This encodes CASSKDRAYEQYF.

The rearrangement uses TRBV19 and TRBJ1-2; TRBD1 agrees at 10 bases. Losses at the gene ends were 6 bases for V and 7 bases for J; bases not matched to a gene: 14. This CDR3 comprises 16 residues. Looked up from germline, CDR1 is LNHDA and CDR2 is SQIVND (reference sequence). The CDR3 spells CASSLDLRDRGSGYTF. The CDR3 DNA sequence: TGTGCCAGTAGCCTTGACCTCCGGGACAGGGGAAGTGGCTACACCTTC.

V usage is TRBV6-5 and J usage is TRBJ2-5, with D possibly TRBD1 on 5 matching bases. The CDR3 is made up of 15 amino acids. Germline CDR1 MNHEY, CDR2 SVGAGI. V shed 5 bases and J shed 1 base, with 14 bases lying between them. CDR3 bases: TGTGCCAGCAGTCGAATGGGGCAGGGCCAAGAGACCCAGTACTTC. Protein product: CASSRMGQGQETQYF.

This clone was seen a handful of times. The genes are TRBV24-1 and TRBJ1-5; D is unclear. Germline lookup yields CDR1 KGHDR and CDR2 SFDVKD. Between the trimmed V and J ends, which lost 2 bases and 9 bases, there was a span of 13 bases. The CDR3 loop spans 14 amino acids. CDR3 loop: CATSDWRTYLPQHF. CDR3 nucleotides: TGTGCCACCAGTGATTGGAGGACTTATCTGCCCCAGCATTTT.

The CDR3: CASRPQGASYNEQFF. In nucleotides, the CDR3 is TGTGCCAGCAGACCACAGGGGGCTTCCTACAATGAGCAGTTCTTC. The chain links TRBV7-3 to TRBJ2-1; 9 positions match TRBD1. Looked up from germline, CDR1 is SGHTA and CDR2 is FQGTGA. This CDR3 region has 15 residues. J lost 1 base, V lost 6 bases, and 4 bases had no gene match. The entire variable domain, with the rest obtained from reference TRBV7-3 and TRBJ2-1, is as follows: GAGVSQTPSNKVTEKGKYVELRCDPISGHTALYWYRQSLGQGPEFLIYFQGTGAADDSGLPNDRFFAVRPEGSVSTLKIQRTERGDSAVYLCASRPQGASYNEQFFGPGTRLTVL.

This rearrangement joins TRBV28 to TRBJ1-1; weak D call: TRBD1 (6 bases). V was shortened by 2 bases and J by 7 bases, with 14 bases between the two germline ends. This CDR3 comprises 14 residues. Germline-derived CDR1 and CDR2 are MDHEN and SYDVKM. This CDR3 is CASSLQQGRVEAFF. The CDR3 DNA follows: TGTGCCAGCAGTTTACAGCAGGGGCGGGTTGAAGCTTTCTTT.

This clone has a single count. The V gene is TRBV19, the J gene TRBJ1-5; D is undetermined. The CDR3 extends over 13 amino acids. Looked up from germline, CDR1 is LNHDA and CDR2 is SQIVND (reference sequence). V gave up 3 bases and J gave up 3 bases, with 6 bases separating them. DNA of the CDR3: TGTGCCAGTAGTATTGAGCTCAATCAGCCCCAGCATTTT. Translation gives CASSIELNQPQHF.

The genes are TRBV2 and TRBJ2-7; 8 positions agree with TRBD1. Germline V gives CDR1 SNHLY, CDR2 FYNNEI. The trim removed 5 bases at V and 6 bases at J, leaving 6 bases unmatched. This CDR3 is built from 13 residues. The CDR3 protein is CASSNRGSFEQYF. The CDR3 nucleotides are TGTGCCAGCAGTAACAGGGGGTCGTTCGAGCAGTACTTC.

Only one count was recorded for this clone. This chain links TRBV10-3 with TRBJ2-5; 10 positions agree with TRBD1. Germline lookup yields CDR1 ENHRY and CDR2 SYGVKD. J lost 2 bases, V lost 4 bases, and 4 bases had no gene match. The length of the CDR3 is 15 residues. CDR3 nucleotides: TGTGCCATCAGTGGCGGGACAGGGGTACAAGAGACCCAGTACTTC. It is translated as CAISGGTGVQETQYF.

This clone was detected only a few times. V is TRBV11-2 and J is TRBJ1-3; D is undetermined. Germline values: CDR1 SGHAT, CDR2 FQNNGV. V dropped 5 bases and J dropped 0 bases, with 8 bases sitting between them. This CDR3 has 14 residues. CDR3 sequence: CASSPRSSGNTIYF. In DNA form, the CDR3 reads TGTGCCAGCAGCCCGAGAAGCTCTGGAAACACCATATATTTT.